This TCR beta chain was identified in a study of shared clonotypes between healthy human individuals. The germline gives CDR1 SGHTA, CDR2 FQGNSA. The junction had 11 bases not matched to a gene; V was cut back by 3 bases and J by 7 bases. This CDR3 comprises 15 residues. Deep was the level used in running the assay. The repertoire was sequenced with immunoSEQ multiplex PCR; TCRdb's copy has only in-frame clones and lacks some. Of 2 million to 2.5 million clones in the sample, approximately 93% were seen once. This clone occurred once. The sequencing input was naive CD4+ T cells from PBMCs. Subset reported: CD45RA+ positively selected. This TCR derives from a man younger than 30 in good health. Some clones in this sample may be carry-over from other donors' samples. The chain has TRBV7-2 and TRBJ2-7; the match to TRBD2 covers 8 bases. CDR3 nucleotides: TGTGCCAGCAGCTTTAGCGGGACCTATTTACGAGAGCAGTACTTC. Its protein is CASSFSGTYLREQYF. Supplemented by reference TRBV7-2 and TRBJ2-7, the full variable domain reads GAGVSQSPSNKVTEKGKDVELRCDPISGHTALYWYRQSLGQGLEFLIYFQGNSAPDKSGLPSDRFSAERTGGSVSTLTIQRTQQEDSAVYLCASSFSGTYLREQYFGPGTRLTVT.